This TCR beta chain emerged from a study of vaccination effects on CD4 cells after COVID-19. Germline lookup yields CDR1 SGHRS and CDR2 YFSETQ. The CDR3 length is 13 residues. The V end was cut by 4 bases, the J end by 6 bases, with 13 bases between. This table comes from immunoSEQ multiplex PCR, and its TCRdb copy is limited to in-frame clones, with some not included. The sample lists more than 60,000 clones; around 69% were seen once. Study outcomes and limitations: The study, lacking early post-infection timepoints, had few convalescent patients.

Cultured cells yielded isolated CD4+ T cells after less than 11 days. Everyone in the study got two shots of either the BNT162b2 or mRNA-1273 vaccine. Vaccine recipients lacked prior SARS-CoV-2 infection and had negative nucleocapsid antibodies. About this clone: What it recognizes is unknown.

The TCR comes from a human donor who received a COVID-19 vaccine. This specimen was CD4+ T cells from PBMCs cultured without peptide, taken after COVID-19 vaccination. The chain joins TRBV5-1 to TRBJ1-1, with D possibly matching TRBD1 (6 bases). CDR3 protein: CASSLRGEAEAFF. The CDR3 coding sequence is TGCGCCAGCAGCCTCAGGGGAGAGGCTGAAGCTTTCTTT.